These 14 T cell receptor beta chains came from one sample sequenced in a study of T cell repertoires in cytomegalovirus infection. In TCRdb, the reads were re-called with MiXCR into one record per CDR3 protein. The table shows nearly 700,000 distinct CDR3 sequences, with roughly 30% occurring only once. Their antigen targets remain unknown. The input for sequencing was cultured PBMCs, taken from culture after CMV antigen stimulation. The receptors here all came from a human donor in good health (CMV status not recorded). Some clones in this sample may be carry-over from other donors' samples.

V gene TRBV5-4 combines with J gene TRBJ2-3; TRBD2 agrees at 15 bases. V lost 4 bases, J lost 6 bases, and 9 bases stayed unmatched. The CDR3 has 17 amino acids. CDR1 is SGHNT and CDR2 is YYREEE in the germline V gene (reference sequence). The CDR3 coding sequence is TGTGCCAGCAGCCCATGGACTAGCGGGGGGGTAAGGGATACGCAGTATTTT. This encodes CASSPWTSGGVRDTQYF. The full variable domain, rest sourced from reference TRBV5-4 and TRBJ2-3, is ETGVTQSPTHLIKTRGQQVTLRCSSQSGHNTVSWYQQALGQGPQFIFQYYREEENGRGNFPPRFSGLQFPNYSSELNVNALELDDSALYLCASSPWTSGGVRDTQYFGPGTRLTVL.

The chain couples TRBV7-2 to TRBJ1-4; D unclear. The CDR3 is made up of 13 amino acids. V was trimmed by 5 bases and J by 4 bases, leaving 8 bases between them. Germline CDR1 SGHTA, CDR2 FQGNSA. The CDR3 sequence: CASSRAVNEKLFF. DNA for the CDR3: TGTGCCAGCAGCAGAGCGGTTAATGAAAAACTGTTTTTT.

V is TRBV7-2 and J is TRBJ2-3, with D possibly called TRBD1 or TRBD2 (5 bases each). In germline, CDR1 is SGHTA, CDR2 FQGNSA. CDR3 size: 13 residues. Trimming stripped 8 bases from V and 2 bases from J, with 11 bases between. The CDR3 DNA reads as TGTGCCAGCCGGGACGGCTACACAGATACGCAGTATTTT. Translation: CASRDGYTDTQYF.

This chain links TRBV7-2 with TRBJ2-5; 9 nucleotides agree with TRBD2. Trimming removed 5 bases from V and 3 bases from J; junction bases left unmatched: 10. The V gene's germline CDR1 is SGHTA and CDR2 FQGNSA. This CDR3 has 16 residues. The CDR3 is CASSLPQREAKETQYF. As DNA, the CDR3 is TGTGCCAGCAGCCTCCCCCAGCGGGAGGCCAAAGAGACCCAGTACTTC.

The gene calls are TRBV14 and TRBJ1-1, with 7 bases matching TRBD1. The CDR3 runs 15 residues. Germline V gene data show CDR1 as SGHDN and CDR2 as FVKESK. The trim removed 2 bases at V and 2 bases at J, leaving 5 bases unmatched. As DNA, the CDR3 is TGTGCCAGCAGCCAATGGACAGGAGACAACACTGAAGCTTTCTTT. Translation: CASSQWTGDNTEAFF. The full variable domain, with the rest looked up from reference TRBV14 and TRBJ1-1, is EAGVTQFPSHSVIEKGQTVTLRCDPISGHDNLYWYRRVMGKEIKFLLHFVKESKQDESGMPNNRFLAERTGGTYSTLKVQPAELEDSGVYFCASSQWTGDNTEAFFGQGTRLTVV.

Notes on this clonotype: Because it lacks the conserved phenylalanine or tryptophan at the end, this CDR3 is likely a read error. Because the CDR3's place on the DNA is in doubt, the DNA is left out and the CDR3 is given as listed by TCRdb. This chain joins TRBV6-1 and TRBJ2-7; the D call of TRBD2 is as the table states it, not checked on the DNA. Including both end residues, the CDR3 is 16 amino acids long. The germline V gene has CDR1 MNHNS and CDR2 SASEGT. This chain's CDR3 is CASSEARSANVGFWSH.

This clonotype was seen repeatedly, ten times or more. This chain links TRBV7-9 with TRBJ2-7; 8 bases align to TRBD1. The CDR3 totals 15 residues. Germline V gene sequence: CDR1 SEHNR, CDR2 FQNEAQ (reference sequence). Trimming cost V 8 bases and J 3 bases; bases outside gene matches: 12. CDR3 sequence reads: CASLPRQGNFYEQYF. CDR3 DNA: TGTGCCAGCTTGCCCCGACAGGGGAATTTCTACGAGCAGTACTTC.

The chain uses TRBV5-1 and TRBJ2-3; D unresolved. CDR1 and CDR2 from the germline V gene are SGHRS and YFSETQ. This CDR3 contains 12 residues. The V and J ends lost 1 base and 6 bases respectively, with 6 bases between them. The CDR3 loop is CASSLIWDTQYF. CDR3 DNA: TGCGCCAGCAGCTTGATTTGGGATACGCAGTATTTT.

The chain recombines TRBV12-3 or TRBV12-4 with TRBJ2-6; no clear D. This CDR3 is 14 amino acids long. Trimming left V 6 bases short and J 0 bases short, with 6 bases between. This CDR3 is CASSVASGANVLTF. In nucleotides, the CDR3 is TGTGCCAGCAGCGTAGCCTCTGGGGCCAACGTCCTGACTTTC.

This clonotype showed up just a few times. This sequence joins TRBV28 and TRBJ2-1; TRBD2 agrees at 8 bases. The trim removed 8 bases at V and 4 bases at J, leaving 7 bases unmatched. The CDR3 has 14 amino acids. The germline V gene encodes CDR1 MDHEN and CDR2 SYDVKM. The CDR3 loop reads CASQGGGSYNEQFF. In nucleotides, the CDR3 is TGTGCCAGCCAGGGCGGGGGGAGTTACAATGAGCAGTTCTTC. Full variable domain (rest looked up from reference TRBV28 and TRBJ2-1): DVKVTQSSRYLVKRTGEKVFLECVQDMDHENMFWYRQDPGLGLRLIYFSYDVKMKEKGDIPEGYSVSREKKERFSLILESASTNQTSMYLCASQGGGSYNEQFFGPGTRLTVL.

The V call is TRBV5-1, the J call TRBJ1-6; 9 bases map to TRBD1. The junction had 6 bases not matched to a gene; V was cut back by 4 bases and J by 7 bases. The CDR3 extends over 15 amino acids. Germline-derived CDR1 and CDR2 are SGHRS and YFSETQ. The CDR3 DNA reads TGCGCCAGCAGCCCCCGACAGGGGGACAATTCACCCCTCCACTTT. Residues: CASSPRQGDNSPLHF.

V is TRBV20-1 and J is TRBJ1-5; 8 bases fit TRBD1. The V and J ends lost 4 bases and 7 bases, in that order; junction bases with no gene match: 6. The CDR3 runs to 13 residues. Germline V gives CDR1 DFQATT, CDR2 SNEGSKA (reference sequence). CDR3 sequence: CSAIGQGSQPQHF. The CDR3 DNA is TGCAGTGCTATCGGACAGGGCAGCCAGCCCCAGCATTTT.

In its sample, this clonotype was seen many times. The chain employs TRBV7-2 and TRBJ1-1; D may be TRBD1 (6 bases). Germline V lookup: CDR1 SGHTA, CDR2 FQGNSA. CDR3 length: 19 residues. Trimming removed 1 base at V and 3 bases at J, with 24 bases between. The CDR3 loop reads CASSLDLGISHGQHTEAFF. The CDR3 DNA is TGTGCCAGCAGCTTAGACTTGGGGATATCCCACGGACAGCACACTGAAGCTTTCTTT.

This clonotype was detected a few times. The chain combines TRBV6-1 with TRBJ2-7, with D maybe TRBD1 (5 bases). The V gene's germline CDR1 is MNHNS and CDR2 SASEGT. V dropped 10 bases and J dropped 0 bases, with 13 bases sitting between them. CDR3 size: 13 residues. The CDR3 DNA reads TGTGCCACCCTCCTGACAGTCTCCTACGAGCAGTACTTC. This translates into CATLLTVSYEQYF.